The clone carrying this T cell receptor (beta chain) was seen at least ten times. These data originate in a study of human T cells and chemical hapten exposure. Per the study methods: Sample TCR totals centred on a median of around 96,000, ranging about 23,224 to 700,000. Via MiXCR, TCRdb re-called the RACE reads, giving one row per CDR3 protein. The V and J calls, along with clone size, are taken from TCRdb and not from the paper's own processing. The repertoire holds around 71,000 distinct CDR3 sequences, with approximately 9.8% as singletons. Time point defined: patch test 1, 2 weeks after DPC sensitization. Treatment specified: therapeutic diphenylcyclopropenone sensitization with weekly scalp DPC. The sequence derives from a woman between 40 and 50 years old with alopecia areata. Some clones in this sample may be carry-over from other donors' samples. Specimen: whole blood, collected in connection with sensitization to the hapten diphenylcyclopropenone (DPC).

The CDR3 loop reads CSASQGSVQYF. CDR3 in DNA: TGCAGTGCTAGTCAGGGGTCAGTGCAGTACTTC. The chain carries TRBV20-1 and TRBJ2-7; D is possibly TRBD1 (6 bases). Trimming pared 3 bases from V and 9 bases from J, leaving 12 bases between. Germline CDR1 and CDR2: DFQATT and SNEGSKA (reference sequence). CDR3 length: 11 residues.